This passage covers 3 T cell receptor beta chains from one sample sequenced in a study of T cell responses to AZD1222 COVID-19 vaccine. Profiling relied on immunoSEQ multiplex PCR, and the TCRdb table lists in-frame clones only, not all of them. The table lists some 99,000 clones, 87% of them singletons, with approximately 5% in the top ten. The specimen was peripheral blood, collected on day 0 of AZD1222 vaccination. These receptor sequences come from an adult in good health.

The chain carries TRBV4-3 and TRBJ1-2; 9 nucleotides line up with TRBD1. The junction had 4 bases not matched to a gene; V was cut back by 1 base and J by 4 bases. The CDR3 is 15 amino acids. The V gene's germline CDR1 is LGHNA and CDR2 YSLEER. CDR3 residues: CASSQVTGGSYGYTF. The DNA for the CDR3 is TGCGCCAGCAGCCAAGTGACAGGGGGGTCCTATGGCTACACCTTC.

This clone was observed a few times. The V call is TRBV27, the J call TRBJ1-6; D is ambiguous. The V end was cut by 4 bases, the J end by 0 bases, with 7 bases between. The germline CDR1 and CDR2 sequences are MNHEY and SMNVEV (reference sequence). CDR3 length equals 15 residues. The CDR3 region is CASSSRLSYNSPLHF. The DNA for the CDR3 is TGTGCCAGCAGTTCCAGACTCTCCTATAATTCACCCCTCCACTTT.

In DNA, the CDR3 is TGTGCCAGCAGTTGGGGGACTAGCGGGGGGTTGGATACGCAGTATTTT. It translates to CASSWGTSGGLDTQYF. The chain has TRBV27 and TRBJ2-3; TRBD2 matches at 15 bases. The V gene end was trimmed by 4 bases and the J gene end by 6 bases; junction bases not matched to a gene: 5. The germline V gene has CDR1 MNHEY and CDR2 SMNVEV (reference sequence). The CDR3 has 16 amino acids.